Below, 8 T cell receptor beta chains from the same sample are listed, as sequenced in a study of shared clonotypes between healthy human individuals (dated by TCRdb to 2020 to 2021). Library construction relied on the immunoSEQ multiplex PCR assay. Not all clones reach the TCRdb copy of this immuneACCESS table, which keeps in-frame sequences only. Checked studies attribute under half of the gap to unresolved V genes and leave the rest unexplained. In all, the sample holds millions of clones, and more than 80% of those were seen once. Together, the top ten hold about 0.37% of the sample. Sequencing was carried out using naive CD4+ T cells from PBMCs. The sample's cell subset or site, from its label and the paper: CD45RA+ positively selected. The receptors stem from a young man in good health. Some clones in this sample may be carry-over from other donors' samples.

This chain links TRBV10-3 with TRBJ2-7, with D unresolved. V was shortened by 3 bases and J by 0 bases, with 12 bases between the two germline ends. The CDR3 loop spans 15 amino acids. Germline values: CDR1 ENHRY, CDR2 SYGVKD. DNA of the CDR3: TGTGCCATCAGTGACCAGGCCGAATTCTCCTACGAGCAGTACTTC. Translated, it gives CAISDQAEFSYEQYF.

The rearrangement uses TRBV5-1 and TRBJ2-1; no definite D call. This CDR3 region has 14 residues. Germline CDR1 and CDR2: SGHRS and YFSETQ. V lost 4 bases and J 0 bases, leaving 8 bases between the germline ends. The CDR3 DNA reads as TGCGCCAGCAGCGTCGAAGTCTCCTACAATGAGCAGTTCTTC. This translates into CASSVEVSYNEQFF.

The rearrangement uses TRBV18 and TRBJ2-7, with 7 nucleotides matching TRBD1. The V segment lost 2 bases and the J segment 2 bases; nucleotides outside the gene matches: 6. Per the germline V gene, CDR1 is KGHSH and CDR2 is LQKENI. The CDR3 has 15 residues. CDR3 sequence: CASSPTGAQPYEQYF. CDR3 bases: TGTGCCAGCTCACCAACAGGGGCCCAGCCCTACGAGCAGTACTTC.

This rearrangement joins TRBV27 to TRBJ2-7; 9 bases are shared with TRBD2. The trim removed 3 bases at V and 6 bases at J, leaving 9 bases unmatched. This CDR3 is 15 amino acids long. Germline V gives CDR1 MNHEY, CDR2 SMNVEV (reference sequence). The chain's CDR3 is CASSFRSSGIREQYF. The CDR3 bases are TGTGCCAGCAGTTTTAGGTCTAGCGGGATACGCGAGCAGTACTTC.

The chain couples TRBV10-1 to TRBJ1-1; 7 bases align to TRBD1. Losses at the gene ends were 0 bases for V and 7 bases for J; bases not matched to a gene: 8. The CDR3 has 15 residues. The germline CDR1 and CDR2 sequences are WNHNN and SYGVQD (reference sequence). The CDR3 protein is CASSESGRGVGEAFF. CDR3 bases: TGCGCCAGCAGTGAGTCGGGCAGGGGGGTCGGTGAAGCTTTCTTT.

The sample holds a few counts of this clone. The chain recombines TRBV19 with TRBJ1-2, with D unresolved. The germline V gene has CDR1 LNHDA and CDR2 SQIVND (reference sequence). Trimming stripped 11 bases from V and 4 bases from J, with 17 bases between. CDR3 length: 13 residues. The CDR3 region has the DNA TGTGCCTCCAGGCCCTTAGGGCCCTATGGCTACACCTTC. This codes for CASRPLGPYGYTF. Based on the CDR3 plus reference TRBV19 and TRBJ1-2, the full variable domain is DGGITQSPKYLFRKEGQNVTLSCEQNLNHDAMYWYRQDPGQGLRLIYYSQIVNDFQKGDIAEGYSVSREKKESFPLTVTSAQKNPTAFYLCASRPLGPYGYTFGSGTRLTVV.

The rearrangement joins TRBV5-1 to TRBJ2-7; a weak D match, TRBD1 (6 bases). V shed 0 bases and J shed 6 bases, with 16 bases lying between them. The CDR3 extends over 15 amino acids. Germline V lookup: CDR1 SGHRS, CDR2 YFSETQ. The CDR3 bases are TGCGCCAGCAGCTTGGGCCCAGGGGCGCAGGGCGAGCAGTACTTC. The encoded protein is CASSLGPGAQGEQYF.

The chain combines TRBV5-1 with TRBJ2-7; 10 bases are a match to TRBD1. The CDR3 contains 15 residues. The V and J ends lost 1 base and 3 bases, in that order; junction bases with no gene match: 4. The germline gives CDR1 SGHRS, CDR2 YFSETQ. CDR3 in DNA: TGCGCCAGCAGCTTGTTTGGGACAGGGGACTACGAGCAGTACTTC. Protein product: CASSLFGTGDYEQYF.